This T cell receptor beta chain is from a study of spatial heterogeneity in lung cancer. As to time point: sample taken at primary tumor resection. Unsorted samples of tumor, nontumor lung or frozen PBMC had their whole RNA sequenced. This clonotype was detected ten times or more. A library made for alpha chains picked up this beta chain off target, so its size means little. Germline V gene sequence: CDR1 LNHDA, CDR2 SQIVND (reference sequence). CDR3 size: 16 residues. Trimming stripped 4 bases from V and 5 bases from J, with 20 bases between. TCRdb independently ran MiXCR on the 5' RACE reads; one entry per CDR3 protein. The sample lists under 13,000 distinct CDR3 sequences; approximately 6.8% were seen once.

V and J are TRBV19 and TRBJ1-1, with a weak D call TRBD1 (5 bases). This clonotype was obtained from a male donor with early-stage non-small cell lung cancer. The material sequenced was PBMCs, taken at surgery. CDR3 in DNA: TGTGCCAGTAGTACGACGCCCCCGGGGACTCGGACTGAAGCTTTCTTT. Encoded protein: CASSTTPPGTRTEAFF.